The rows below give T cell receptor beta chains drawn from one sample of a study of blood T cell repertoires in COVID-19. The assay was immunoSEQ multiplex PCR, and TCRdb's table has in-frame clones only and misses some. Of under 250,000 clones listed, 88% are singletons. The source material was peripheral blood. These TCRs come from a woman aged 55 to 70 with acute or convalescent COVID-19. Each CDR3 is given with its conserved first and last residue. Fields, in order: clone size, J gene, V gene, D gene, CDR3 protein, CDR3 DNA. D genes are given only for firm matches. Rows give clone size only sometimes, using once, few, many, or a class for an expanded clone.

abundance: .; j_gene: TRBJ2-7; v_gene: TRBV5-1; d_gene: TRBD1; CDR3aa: CASSLEDRTTYEQYF; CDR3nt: TGCGCCAGCAGCTTGGAGGACAGGACAACCTACGAGCAGTACTTC
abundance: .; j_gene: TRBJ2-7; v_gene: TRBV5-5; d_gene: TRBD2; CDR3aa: CASSSPGGSNYEQYF; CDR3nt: TGTGCCAGCAGCTCCCCGGGAGGAAGTAACTACGAGCAGTACTTC
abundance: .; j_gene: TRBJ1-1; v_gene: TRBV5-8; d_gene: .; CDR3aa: CASSLSRGNTEAFF; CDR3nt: TGTGCCAGCAGCTTGTCCAGGGGGAACACTGAAGCTTTCTTT
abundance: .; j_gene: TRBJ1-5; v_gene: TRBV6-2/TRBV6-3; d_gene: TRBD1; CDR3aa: CASSRLLGQGANSNQPQHF; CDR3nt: TGTGCCAGCAGTAGACTTCTGGGACAGGGGGCAAATAGCAATCAGCCCCAGCATTTT
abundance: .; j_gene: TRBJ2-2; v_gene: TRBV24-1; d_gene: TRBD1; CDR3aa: CATRGQGNTGELFF; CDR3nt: TGTGCCACCAGAGGACAGGGTAACACCGGGGAGCTGTTTTTT
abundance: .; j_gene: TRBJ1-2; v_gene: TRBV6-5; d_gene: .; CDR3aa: CASEDRSWYGYTF; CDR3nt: TGTGCCAGCGAGGATCGGTCCTGGTATGGCTACACCTTC
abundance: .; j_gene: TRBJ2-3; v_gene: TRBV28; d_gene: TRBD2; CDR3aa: CASSLGGGSPDTQYF; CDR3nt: TGTGCCAGCAGTTTGGGAGGCGGGAGTCCAGATACGCAGTATTTT
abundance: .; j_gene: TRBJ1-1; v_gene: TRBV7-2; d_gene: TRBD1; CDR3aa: CASSPGLLRGTEAFF; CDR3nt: TGTGCCAGCAGCCCGGGACTCCTCAGGGGGACTGAAGCTTTCTTT
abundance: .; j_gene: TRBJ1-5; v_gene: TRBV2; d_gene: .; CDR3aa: CASSEVPLGPQHF; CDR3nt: TGTGCCAGCAGTGAGGTCCCGCTAGGGCCCCAGCATTTT
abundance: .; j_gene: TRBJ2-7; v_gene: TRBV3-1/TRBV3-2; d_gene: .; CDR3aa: CASSQWGVEQYF; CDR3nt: TGTGCCAGCAGCCAATGGGGGGTAGAGCAGTACTTC
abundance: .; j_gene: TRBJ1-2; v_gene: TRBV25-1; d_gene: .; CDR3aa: CASSAFGGPYGYTF; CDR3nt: TGTGCCAGCAGTGCCTTCGGGGGTCCCTATGGCTACACCTTC
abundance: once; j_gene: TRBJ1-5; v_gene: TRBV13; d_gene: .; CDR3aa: CASSLGGSFQPQHF; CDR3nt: TGTGCCAGCAGCTTAGGCGGGTCTTTTCAGCCCCAGCATTTT
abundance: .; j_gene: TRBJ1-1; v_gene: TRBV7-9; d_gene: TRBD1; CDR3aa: CASSRDRATEAFF; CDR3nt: TGTGCCAGCAGCCGCGACAGGGCCACTGAAGCTTTCTTT
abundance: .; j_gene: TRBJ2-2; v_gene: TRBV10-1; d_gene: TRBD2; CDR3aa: CASSEGRDTGELFF; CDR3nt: TGCGCCAGCAGTGAGGGGAGGGACACCGGGGAGCTGTTTTTT
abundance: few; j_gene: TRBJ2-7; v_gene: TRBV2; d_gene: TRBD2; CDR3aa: CASGSTGGVYVEQYF; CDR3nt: TGTGCCAGCGGTTCGACGGGGGGAGTGTACGTCGAGCAGTACTTC
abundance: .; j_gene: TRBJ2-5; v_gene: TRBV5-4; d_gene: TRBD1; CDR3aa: CASSLQGKETQYF; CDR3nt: TGTGCCAGCAGCTTACAGGGGAAAGAGACCCAGTACTTC
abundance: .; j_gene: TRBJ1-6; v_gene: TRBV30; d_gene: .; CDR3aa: CAWSVGLSAPLHF; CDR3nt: TGTGCCTGGAGTGTGGGGCTGTCCGCACCCCTCCACTTT
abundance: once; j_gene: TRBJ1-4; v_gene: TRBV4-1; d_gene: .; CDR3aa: CASSQDLGAGHEKLFF; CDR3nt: TGCGCCAGCAGCCAAGACTTAGGGGCAGGGCATGAAAAACTGTTTTTT
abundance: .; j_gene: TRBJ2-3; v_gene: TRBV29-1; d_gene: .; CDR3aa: CSVGGQGLADTQYF; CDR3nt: TGCAGCGTTGGGGGCCAGGGATTGGCAGATACGCAGTATTTT
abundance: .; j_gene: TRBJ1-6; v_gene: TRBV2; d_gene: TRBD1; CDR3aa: CASSEWTGSSPLHF; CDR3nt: TGTGCCAGCAGTGAATGGACAGGGAGTTCACCCCTCCACTTT
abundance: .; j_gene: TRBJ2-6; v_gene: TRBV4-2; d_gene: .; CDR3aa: CASSQATVGSGANVLTF; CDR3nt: TGTGCCAGCAGCCAAGCCACGGTTGGTTCGGGGGCCAACGTCCTGACTTTC
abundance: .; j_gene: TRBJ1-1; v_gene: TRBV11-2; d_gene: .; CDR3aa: CASSQDRNTEAFF; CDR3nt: TGTGCCAGCAGCCAGGACAGGAACACTGAAGCTTTCTTT
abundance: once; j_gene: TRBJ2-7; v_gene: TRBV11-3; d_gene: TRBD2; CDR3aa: CASSLGASGGEQYF; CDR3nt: TGTGCCAGCAGCTTAGGCGCGTCGGGAGGCGAGCAGTACTTC
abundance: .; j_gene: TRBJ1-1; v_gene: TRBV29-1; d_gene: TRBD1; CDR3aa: CSVGQGVMNTEAFF; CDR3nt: TGCAGCGTTGGACAGGGCGTCATGAACACTGAAGCTTTCTTT
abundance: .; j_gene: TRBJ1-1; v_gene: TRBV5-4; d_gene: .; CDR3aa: CASSLQQKNTEAFF; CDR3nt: TGTGCCAGCAGCTTGCAACAAAAGAACACTGAAGCTTTCTTT
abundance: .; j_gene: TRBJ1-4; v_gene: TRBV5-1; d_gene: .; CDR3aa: CASSLDSRNEKLFF; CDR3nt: TGCGCCAGCAGCTTGGACTCGAGGAATGAAAAACTGTTTTTT
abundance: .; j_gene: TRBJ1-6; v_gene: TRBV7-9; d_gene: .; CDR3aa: CASCKPSSPLHF; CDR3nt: TGTGCCAGCTGCAAACCCAGTTCACCCCTCCACTTT
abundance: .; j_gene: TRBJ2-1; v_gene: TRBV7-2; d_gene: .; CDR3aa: CASSLRGRAANEQFF; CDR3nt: TGTGCCAGCAGCTTGAGGGGGAGGGCGGCTAATGAGCAGTTCTTC
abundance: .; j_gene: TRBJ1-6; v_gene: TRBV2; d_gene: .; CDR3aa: CASLLTQGSYNSPLHF; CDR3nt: TGTGCCAGCTTACTTACCCAGGGCTCCTATAATTCACCCCTCCACTTT
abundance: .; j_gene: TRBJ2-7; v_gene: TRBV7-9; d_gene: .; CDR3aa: CASTGRDYEQYF; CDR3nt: TGTGCCAGCACAGGGCGGGACTACGAGCAGTACTTC
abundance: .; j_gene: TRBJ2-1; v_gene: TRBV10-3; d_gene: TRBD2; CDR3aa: CAISEPTTSGVYNEQFF; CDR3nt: TGTGCCATCAGTGAGCCCACTACTAGCGGGGTATACAATGAGCAGTTCTTC
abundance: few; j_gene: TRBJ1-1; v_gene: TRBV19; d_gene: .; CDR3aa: CASSIRRDTEAFF; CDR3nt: TGTGCCAGTAGTATTAGGAGGGATACTGAAGCTTTCTTT
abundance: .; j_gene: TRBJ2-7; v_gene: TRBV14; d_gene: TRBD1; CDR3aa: CASSQEGLGGTGDYEQYF; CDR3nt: TGTGCCAGCAGCCAAGAGGGCCTCGGTGGGACAGGGGACTACGAGCAGTACTTC
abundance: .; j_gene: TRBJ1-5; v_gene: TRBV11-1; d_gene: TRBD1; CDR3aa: CASSSGQGKNQPQHF; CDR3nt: TGTGCCAGCAGCTCAGGACAGGGGAAAAATCAGCCCCAGCATTTT
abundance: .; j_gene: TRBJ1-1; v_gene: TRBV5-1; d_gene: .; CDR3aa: CASSLAAANTEAFF; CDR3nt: TGCGCCAGCAGCTTGGCTGCGGCGAACACTGAAGCTTTCTTT
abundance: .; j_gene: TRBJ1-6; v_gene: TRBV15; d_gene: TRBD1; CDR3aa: CATSEDRANSPLHF; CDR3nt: TGTGCCACCAGCGAAGACAGGGCCAATTCACCCCTCCACTTT
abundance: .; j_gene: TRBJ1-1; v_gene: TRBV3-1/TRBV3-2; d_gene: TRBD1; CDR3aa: CASSLPRQGMNTEAFF; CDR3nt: TGTGCCAGCAGCCTGCCCCGACAGGGTATGAACACTGAAGCTTTCTTT
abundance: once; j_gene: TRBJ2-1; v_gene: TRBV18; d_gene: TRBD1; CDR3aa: CASSLSGTGGNEQFF; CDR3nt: TGTGCCAGCTCACTTTCCGGGACAGGGGGCAATGAGCAGTTCTTC
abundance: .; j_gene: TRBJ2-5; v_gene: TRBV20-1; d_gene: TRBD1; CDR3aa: CSARQGETQYF; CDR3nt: TGCAGTGCAAGACAGGGGGAGACCCAGTACTTC
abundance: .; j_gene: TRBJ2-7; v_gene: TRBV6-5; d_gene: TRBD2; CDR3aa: CASSYSGLVREQYF; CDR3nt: TGTGCCAGCAGTTACTCCGGACTAGTCCGCGAGCAGTACTTC
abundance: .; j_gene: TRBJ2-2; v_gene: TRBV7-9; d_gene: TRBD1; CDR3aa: CASSPRSKGAFTGELFF; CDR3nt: TGTGCCAGCAGCCCCCGAAGTAAGGGGGCGTTCACCGGGGAGCTGTTTTTT
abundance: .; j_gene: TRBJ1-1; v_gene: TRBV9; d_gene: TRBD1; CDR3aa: CASSGDRERGLFHTEAFF; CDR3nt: TGTGCCAGCAGCGGCGACAGGGAGAGGGGTCTTTTTCACACTGAAGCTTTCTTT
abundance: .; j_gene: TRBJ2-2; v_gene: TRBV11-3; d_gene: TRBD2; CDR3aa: CASSLGLSGTNTGELFF; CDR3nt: TGTGCCAGCAGCTTAGGCCTTAGCGGGACGAACACCGGGGAGCTGTTTTTT
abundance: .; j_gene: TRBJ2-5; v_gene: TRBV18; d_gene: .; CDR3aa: CASSSSPGPKTQYF; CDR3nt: TGTGCCAGCTCATCCTCTCCGGGTCCGAAGACCCAGTACTTC
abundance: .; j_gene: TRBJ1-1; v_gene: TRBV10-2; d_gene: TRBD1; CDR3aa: CASSVTGTGGTEAFF; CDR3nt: TGCGCCAGCAGTGTAACCGGAACAGGGGGAACTGAAGCTTTCTTT
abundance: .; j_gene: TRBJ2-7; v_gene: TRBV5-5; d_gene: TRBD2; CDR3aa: CASSQRLLLAGGSSYEQYF; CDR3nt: TGTGCCAGCAGCCAGCGGCTTTTGCTAGCGGGGGGGAGCTCCTACGAGCAGTACTTC
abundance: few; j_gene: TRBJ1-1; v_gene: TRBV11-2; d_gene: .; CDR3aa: CASSYGGIRTEAFF; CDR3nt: TGTGCCAGCAGCTACGGGGGAATTCGGACTGAAGCTTTCTTT
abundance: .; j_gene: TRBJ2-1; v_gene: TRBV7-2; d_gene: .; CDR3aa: CASSPLGFLFF; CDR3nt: TGTGCCAGCAGCCCCCTCGGTTTTTTGTTCTTC
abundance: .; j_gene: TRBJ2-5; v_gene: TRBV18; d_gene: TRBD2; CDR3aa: CASSPPGTSGGAGETQYF; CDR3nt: TGTGCCAGCTCACCACCCGGGACTAGCGGGGGGGCCGGCGAGACCCAGTACTTC
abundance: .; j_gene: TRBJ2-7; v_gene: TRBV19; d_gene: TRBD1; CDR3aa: CASSIGQGIYGYEQYF; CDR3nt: TGTGCCAGTAGTATAGGACAGGGGATATACGGTTACGAGCAGTACTTC
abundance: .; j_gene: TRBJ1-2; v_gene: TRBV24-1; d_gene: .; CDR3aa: CATSESPTNYGYTF; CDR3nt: TGTGCCACCAGTGAGAGCCCCACCAACTATGGCTACACCTTC
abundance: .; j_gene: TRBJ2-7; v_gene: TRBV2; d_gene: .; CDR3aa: CASRRGQGREQYF; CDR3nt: TGTGCCAGCCGGCGTGGGCAGGGCCGCGAGCAGTACTTC
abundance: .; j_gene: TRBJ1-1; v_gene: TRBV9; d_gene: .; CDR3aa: CASSVAQANTEAFF; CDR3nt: TGTGCCAGCAGCGTAGCGCAGGCGAACACTGAAGCTTTCTTT
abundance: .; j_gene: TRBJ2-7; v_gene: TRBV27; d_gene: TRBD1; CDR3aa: CASSWGTGSSYEQYF; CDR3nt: TGTGCCAGCAGTTGGGGGACAGGGAGCTCCTACGAGCAGTACTTC
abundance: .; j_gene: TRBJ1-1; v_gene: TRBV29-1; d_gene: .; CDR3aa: CSVDGDWETEAFF; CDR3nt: TGCAGCGTGGATGGGGACTGGGAAACTGAAGCTTTCTTT
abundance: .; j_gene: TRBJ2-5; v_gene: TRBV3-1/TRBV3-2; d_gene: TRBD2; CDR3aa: CASSPPPSGKETQYF; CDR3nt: TGTGCCAGCAGCCCCCCCCCTAGCGGAAAAGAGACCCAGTACTTC
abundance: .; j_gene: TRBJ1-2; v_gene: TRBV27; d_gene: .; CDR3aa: CASREIGQSYHGYTF; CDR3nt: TGTGCCAGCAGGGAGATCGGACAGAGCTACCATGGCTACACCTTC
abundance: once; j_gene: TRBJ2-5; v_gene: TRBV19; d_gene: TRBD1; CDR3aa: CASSIGGTGDQETQYF; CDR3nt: TGTGCCAGTAGTATTGGAGGGACAGGAGACCAAGAGACCCAGTACTTC
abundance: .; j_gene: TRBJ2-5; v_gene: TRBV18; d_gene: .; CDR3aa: CASSPLLQETQYF; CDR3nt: TGTGCCAGCTCACCCCTTCTCCAAGAGACCCAGTACTTC